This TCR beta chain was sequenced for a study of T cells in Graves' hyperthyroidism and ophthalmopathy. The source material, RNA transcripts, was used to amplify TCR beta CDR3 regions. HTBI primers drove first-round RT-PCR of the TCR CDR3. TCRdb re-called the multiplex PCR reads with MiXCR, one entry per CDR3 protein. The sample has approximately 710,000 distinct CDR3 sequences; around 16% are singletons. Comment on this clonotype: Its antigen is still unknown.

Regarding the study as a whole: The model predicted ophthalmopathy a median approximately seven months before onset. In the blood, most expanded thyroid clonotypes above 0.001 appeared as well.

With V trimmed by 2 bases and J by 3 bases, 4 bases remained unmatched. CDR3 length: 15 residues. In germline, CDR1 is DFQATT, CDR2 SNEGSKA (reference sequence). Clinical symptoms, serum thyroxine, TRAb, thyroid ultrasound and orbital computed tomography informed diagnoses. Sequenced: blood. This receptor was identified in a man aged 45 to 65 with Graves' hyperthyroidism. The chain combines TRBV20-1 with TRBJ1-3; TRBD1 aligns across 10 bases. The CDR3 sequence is CSARPTGGFGNTIYF. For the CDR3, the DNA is TGCAGTGCTAGACCGACAGGGGGCTTTGGAAACACCATATATTTT.